These 10 T cell receptor beta chains were sequenced from one sample in a study of cytomegalovirus exposure and HLA in healthy donors. The PCR used 60 Vbeta and 13 Jbeta primers. Assay used: immunoSEQ multiplex PCR; TCRdb lists only in-frame clones, some missing. This table holds 210,000 or so clones, approximately 80% found once. Sequences were obtained from PBMCs. These receptors were obtained from a girl aged 5 to 17 in good health and CMV-seronegative.

Turning to this clone: The junction and the germline gene differ at one end; a read error may be behind it. V and J are TRBV15 and TRBJ2-7, with unresolved D. CDR1 is LNHNV and CDR2 is YYDKDF in the germline V gene (reference sequence). The CDR3 extends over 13 amino acids. CDR3 sequence (DNA): TGTGCCACCTCTACTACTGAAGTCTACGGGCAGTACTTC. This gives the protein CATSTTEVYGQYF.

The CDR3 DNA reads as TGTGCCAGCAGCTTAGTCAGTCAAGAGACCCAGTACTTC. Amino acid sequence: CASSLVSQETQYF. This sequence joins TRBV11-3 and TRBJ2-5; D is undetermined. Germline CDR1 and CDR2: SGHNT and YENEEA. The CDR3 totals 13 residues. V lost 1 base to trimming and J lost 2 bases, with 5 bases between them.

The chain couples TRBV6-1 to TRBJ2-7, with D perhaps TRBD2 (6 bases). Germline V lookup: CDR1 MNHNS, CDR2 SASEGT. The CDR3 spans 15 residues. V shed 4 bases and J shed 2 bases, with 15 bases lying between them. The CDR3 sequence is CASSVVSGVPYEQYF. In nucleotides, the CDR3 is TGTGCCAGCAGTGTGGTCTCGGGGGTGCCCTACGAGCAGTACTTC.

This clone occurred a few times. The rearrangement links TRBV28 to TRBJ1-5, with 7 bases lining up with TRBD1. The J segment lost 3 bases and the V segment lost 4 bases, leaving 6 bases of the junction unmatched. The CDR3 totals 15 residues. The germline CDR1 and CDR2 sequences are MDHEN and SYDVKM. CDR3 sequence reads: CASSSADRINQPQHF. CDR3 sequence (DNA): TGTGCCAGCAGTTCCGCGGACAGGATCAATCAGCCCCAGCATTTT.

The table lists this clone with a few counts. V and J are TRBV5-8 and TRBJ1-4, with TRBD1 matching 7 bases. CDR1 SGHTS and CDR2 YDEGEE come from the germline V gene. V lost 4 bases, J lost 3 bases, and 9 bases stayed unmatched. The CDR3 length is 16 residues. This CDR3 is CASSKTQGMSNEKLFF. CDR3 nucleotide sequence: TGTGCCAGCAGCAAGACACAGGGGATGTCTAATGAAAAACTGTTTTTT.

The count of this clone is one. The chain uses TRBV5-1 and TRBJ2-4; 13 nucleotides align to TRBD2. CDR1 is SGHRS and CDR2 is YFSETQ in the germline V gene. The CDR3 totals 16 residues. Trimming took 4 bases from V and 5 from J; bases not matched to a gene: 6. The CDR3: CASSPRTSGSQNIQYF. In nucleotides, the CDR3 is TGCGCCAGCAGCCCCCGGACTAGCGGGAGTCAAAACATTCAGTACTTC.

This clone appeared once. The rearrangement links TRBV29-1 to TRBJ2-3; 7 bases map to TRBD2. The V segment lost 4 bases and the J segment 4 bases; nucleotides outside the gene matches: 8. This CDR3 is 14 amino acids long. Germline values: CDR1 SQVTM, CDR2 ANQGSEA. The CDR3 sequence is CSVGGGSRADTQYF. CDR3 nucleotide sequence: TGCAGCGTTGGGGGCGGGAGTCGGGCAGATACGCAGTATTTT.

Worth noting for this clone: Mismatch with germline at one junction end may stem from a read error. V is TRBV10-3 and J is TRBJ2-1, with TRBD1 identical over 8 bases. The length of the CDR3 is 14 residues. Germline V gives CDR1 ENHRY, CDR2 SYGVKD. This chain's CDR3 is CAISGQGTYNEQFF. The DNA for the CDR3 is TGTGCCATCAGCGGACAGGGAACCTATAATGAGCAGTTCTTC.

This rearrangement joins TRBV7-9 to TRBJ1-5, with D hard to call. This CDR3 contains 16 residues. Germline CDR1 is SEHNR and CDR2 is FQNEAQ (reference sequence). Deletions cut 3 bases from V and 1 base from J, with 13 bases between. The CDR3 bases are TGTGCCAGCAGCTTTCGGGGAGGGATGAGCAATCAGCCCCAGCATTTT. Translated, it gives CASSFRGGMSNQPQHF.

This clone was seen ten or more times. The chain combines TRBV4-2 with TRBJ2-1, with D possibly being TRBD2 (6 bases). The CDR3 runs to 17 residues. Trimming took off 0 bases at V and 3 bases at J, with 15 bases between the two ends. CDR1 and CDR2 (germline): LGHNA, YNFKEQ. Written as DNA, the CDR3 is TGTGCCAGCAGCCAAGATGGAACTAGCATCGACTACAATGAGCAGTTCTTC. Protein sequence: CASSQDGTSIDYNEQFF.